This TCR beta chain was found in a study of CD8 T cells in Susac syndrome. Trimming left V 4 bases short and J 6 bases short, with 11 bases between. CDR3 length: 12 amino acids. Germline V gene sequence: CDR1 SGHNT, CDR2 YYREEE (reference sequence). An input of 0.5 to 1 ug of RNA was subjected to reverse transcription using random hexamers. Across 54 Vbeta and 13 Jbeta, immunoSEQ multiplex PCR amplified TCR beta CDR3. One entry per CDR3 protein, called by TCRdb with MiXCR from the immunoSEQ multiplex PCR reads. The sample consists of 130,000 to 150,000 distinct CDR3 sequences, around 94% of them appearing once. In blood CD8+ and CD4+ T cells, TCR beta underwent sequencing. Healthy donors were controls matched for age and sex. TEMRA cells were FACS-enriched, and CD8+ and CD4+ T cells were isolated negatively.

This rearrangement joins TRBV5-4 to TRBJ2-7, with D perhaps matching TRBD2 (6 bases). This TCR was recovered from a human donor in good health. The sequencing input was CD8+ T cells from PBMCs. CDR3 sequence: CASSAGTPEQYF. The CDR3 DNA sequence: TGTGCCAGCAGCGCCGGGACTCCCGAGCAGTACTTC.